Detailed here is one T cell receptor beta chain. Its antigen remains unknown. This sample stems from a study of cytomegalovirus exposure and HLA in healthy donors. General study points: Later analysis revealed greater clonal expansion in HLA-associated TCR beta chains than in equally common others. Donor immune exposure was known only as CMV serostatus. When analyzed later, the rates of TCR association showed variation by HLA locus, with DRB1 the most and HLA-C the fewest.

The CDR3 consists of 14 residues. V was shortened by 3 bases and J by 3 bases, with 12 bases between the two germline ends. The germline CDR1 and CDR2 sequences are KGHSH and LQKENI. The PCR had 60 Vbeta and 13 Jbeta primers. In the authors' methods: In a later analysis, of 84 million or so unique beta chains, some 10 million appeared in at least two donors. Clones were read by immunoSEQ multiplex PCR, and TCRdb kept only the in-frame ones, dropping some. Clone size and V and J calls were adopted from that table, with D and trimming inferred from the DNA. The sample yields roughly 130,000 clones, around 8.5% seen once.

This clonotype was sampled from a man aged 40-49 years in good health and CMV-seronegative. Sequencing was performed on PBMCs. V is TRBV18 and J is TRBJ2-7; D is perhaps TRBD1 (6 bases). CDR3 sequence (DNA): TGTGCCAGCTCACCGCAGGGGCCATACTACGAGCAGTACTTC. This translates into CASSPQGPYYEQYF.